This paragraph covers one TCR beta chain sequence. What it binds is unknown. 13 Jbeta primers and 60 Vbeta primers were used for the PCR. The assay was immunoSEQ multiplex PCR, and TCRdb's table has in-frame clones only and misses some. The data contain approximately 140,000 clones, around 75% of them seen just once; the ten biggest clones take up 1.5% to 2%. This sample is part of a study of cytomegalovirus exposure and HLA in healthy donors. Study results and limitations: Later on, analysis showed that most CMV-associated TCR beta chains appeared to be HLA-restricted.

This TCR was recovered from a woman younger than 30 in good health and CMV-seronegative. Sequencing was done on a sample of PBMCs.

CDR3 sequence (DNA): TGTGCCAGCAGCGCCCGAGAGGATACTGAGCAGTTCTTC. Encoded protein: CASSAREDTEQFF. The J gene is TRBJ2-1, the V gene TRBV9; D remains unclear. The CDR3 extends over 13 amino acids. CDR1 is SGDLS and CDR2 is YYNGEE in the germline V gene. Trimming left V 3 bases short and J 9 bases short, with 13 bases between.